This T cell receptor (beta chain) was obtained from a study of T cell responses to AZD1222 COVID-19 vaccine. The study, taken as a whole, reports: Spike-specific TCR breadth and depth went up after people got two AZD1222 doses. Nearly half of spike-specific TCRs reportedly target unmutated variant regions. Distributed over spike, vaccine-associated CD4 TCRs predominated at 160-218 and 743-854.

TCRdb's table, derived via immunoSEQ multiplex PCR, lists solely in-frame clones and lacks some. This sample has some 100,000 clones, with around 90% found just once. This CDR3 comprises 13 residues. Trimming removed 4 bases at V and 12 bases at J, with 19 bases between. Germline V gene lookup returns CDR1 MDHEN and CDR2 SYDVKM. Worth noting for this clone: As yet, its antigen is unknown.

The sequence derives from an adult in good health. This rearrangement joins TRBV28 to TRBJ2-7; D is uncertain. Sequenced here: peripheral blood, sampled on day 0 of AZD1222 vaccination. The CDR3 DNA follows: TGTGCCAGCAGTTCGTTGGTGATCGGCACATTGTACTTC. Amino acids: CASSSLVIGTLYF.